Listed below are T cell receptor beta chains from one sample, sequenced in a study of T cells in Graves' hyperthyroidism and ophthalmopathy. Via MiXCR, TCRdb re-called the multiplex PCR reads, giving one row per CDR3 protein. This sample has 560,000 or so distinct CDR3 sequences, with 20% found just once. The sample was blood. These receptor sequences come from a man in his forties with Graves' ophthalmopathy. Both conserved end residues are part of each CDR3. The order of the fields is V gene, CDR3 length, D gene, clone size, J gene, CDR3 DNA, CDR3 protein. A D gene is named only where the DNA matches it firmly. Clone size is shown for a subset of rows, as once, few, many or a class of expanded clone.

TRBV28	12	NA	NA	TRBJ1-2	TGTGCCAGCAGTATACTCGAAGATGGCTACACCTTC	CASSILEDGYTF
TRBV12-3/TRBV12-4	14	NA	few	TRBJ1-2	TGTGCCAGCAGTTTAGGGGTTAAGGACTATGGCTACACCTTC	CASSLGVKDYGYTF
TRBV4-3	13	NA	few	TRBJ2-2	TGCGCCAGCAGCCATCAAAACACCGGGGAGCTGTTTTTT	CASSHQNTGELFF
TRBV10-3	15	NA	once	TRBJ1-4	TGTGCCATCAGTGAGTCAACTGGCGCAAGGGGAAAACTGTTTTTT	CAISESTGARGKLFF
TRBV20-1	14	TRBD2	many	TRBJ2-7	TGCAGTGCTGCCCGACTAGCGGGAGTCTACGAGCAGTACTTC	CSAARLAGVYEQYF
TRBV18	16	TRBD1	NA	TRBJ2-2	TGTGCCAGCTCACCTGGTGAAGGGGGCTACACCGGGGAGCTGTTTTTT	CASSPGEGGYTGELFF
TRBV20-1	16	TRBD2	few	TRBJ2-2	TGCAGTGCTAGACCCCGGGGGGGGGCCAACACCGGGGAGCTGTTTTTT	CSARPRGGANTGELFF
TRBV28	15	TRBD1	few	TRBJ1-5	TGTGCCAGCAGTTCGCCGCAGGGGGCGGATCAGCCCCAGCATTTT	CASSSPQGADQPQHF
TRBV5-1	13	NA	NA	TRBJ2-3	TGCGCCAGCACTCAGACTACCTCAGATACGCAGTATTTT	CASTQTTSDTQYF
TRBV7-8	16	TRBD1	many	TRBJ2-1	TGTGCCAGCTACCCCCAGGTGACAGGGTTGGGCAATGAGCAGTTCTTC	CASYPQVTGLGNEQFF
TRBV19	15	NA	few	TRBJ2-3	TGTGCCAGTATTGACCGGGGGAGAGGCACAGATACGCAGTATTTT	CASIDRGRGTDTQYF
TRBV20-1	13	NA	many	TRBJ2-7	TGCAGTGCTAGATCGGGCAGGGTCTACGAGCAGTACTTC	CSARSGRVYEQYF
TRBV5-1	15	NA	many	TRBJ1-4	TGCGCCAGCAGTCGCCCGGACCCACGTAATGAAAAACTGTTTTTT	CASSRPDPRNEKLFF
TRBV30	13	NA	few	TRBJ1-3	TGTGCCTGGAGCTTCCAACGGGGAAACACCATATATTTT	CAWSFQRGNTIYF
TRBV20-1	15	NA	few	TRBJ2-2	TGCAGTGCTAGAGAACCCTGGTCGTCCTCCGGGGAGCTGTTTTTT	CSAREPWSSSGELFF
TRBV7-2	16	TRBD2	many	TRBJ2-7	TGTGCCAGCAGCTTCTCCGAGACTAGCGCCTTATACGAGCAGTACTTC	CASSFSETSALYEQYF
TRBV20-1	18	TRBD2	many	TRBJ2-1	TGCAGTGCTAGTGCGACACTGGTACTAGCGGGGGGGCCCAATGAGCAGTTCTTC	CSASATLVLAGGPNEQFF
TRBV6-2/TRBV6-3	16	TRBD2	few	TRBJ2-2	TGTGCCAGCCGCCGAGGGACTAACTATTACACCGGGGAGCTGTTTTTT	CASRRGTNYYTGELFF
TRBV29-1	13	NA	NA	TRBJ1-2	TGCAGCGTTGAATTTGGGATAGACTATGGCTACACCTTC	CSVEFGIDYGYTF
TRBV28	15	TRBD1	many	TRBJ1-1	TGTGCCAGCAGTTTTACGGACAGGGGGCTCACTGAAGCTTTCTTT	CASSFTDRGLTEAFF
TRBV6-1	13	NA	many	TRBJ2-7	TGTGCCAGCAGTCGGCCAAACAGGGTCGAGCAGTACTTC	CASSRPNRVEQYF
TRBV3-1	17	NA	NA	TRBJ1-3	TGTGCCAGCAGCCGCGCCTCAGGGGCGCTCCCTGGAAACACCATATATTTT	CASSRASGALPGNTIYF
TRBV4-1	13	NA	few	TRBJ1-2	TGCGCCAGCAGCCAAGTAATACCGATTGGCTACACCTTC	CASSQVIPIGYTF
TRBV28	15	NA	NA	TRBJ1-4	TGTGCCAGCAGCCTCAGTGCGGGGCAGGGTGAAAAACTGTTTTTT	CASSLSAGQGEKLFF
TRBV6-5	13	NA	many	TRBJ1-1	TGTGCCAGCAGTTACCGGCCCTATACTGAAGCTTTCTTT	CASSYRPYTEAFF
TRBV6-1	15	NA	NA	TRBJ2-2	TGTGCCAGCAGGGGACGACAGGAGAACACCGGGGAGCTGTTTTTT	CASRGRQENTGELFF
TRBV5-1	14	TRBD1	many	TRBJ2-1	TGCGCCAGCAGCACACAGGGGGCTTACAATGAGCAGTTCTTC	CASSTQGAYNEQFF
TRBV7-8	15	NA	NA	TRBJ1-5	TGTGCCAGCAGCTTAGCAGGGGGACGTCGGGAGCCCCAGCATTTT	CASSLAGGRREPQHF
TRBV11-2	15	TRBD2	NA	TRBJ2-7	TGTGCCAGCAGCCCTCCCGGTAGCGGGGGTTACGAGCAGTACTTC	CASSPPGSGGYEQYF